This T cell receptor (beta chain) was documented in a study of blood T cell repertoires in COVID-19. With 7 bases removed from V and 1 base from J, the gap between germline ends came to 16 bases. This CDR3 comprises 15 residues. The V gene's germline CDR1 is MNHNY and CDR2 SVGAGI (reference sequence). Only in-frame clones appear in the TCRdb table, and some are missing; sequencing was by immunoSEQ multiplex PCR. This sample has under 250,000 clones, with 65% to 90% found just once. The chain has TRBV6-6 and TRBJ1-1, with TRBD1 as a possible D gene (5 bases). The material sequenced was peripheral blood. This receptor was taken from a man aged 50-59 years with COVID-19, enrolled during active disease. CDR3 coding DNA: TGTGCCAGCACCCTTCCAGGGATTGGGAACACTGAAGCTTTCTTT. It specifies CASTLPGIGNTEAFF.